The 9 T cell receptor beta chains presented below share a single source sample, sequenced in a study of T-cell reconstitution after alpha-beta-depleted transplantation in children. As it was prepared, the TCRbeta library received unique molecular identifiers. MiXCR was run by TCRdb on the PCR reads, yielding one entry per CDR3 protein. Of about 580,000 distinct CDR3 sequences listed, roughly 23% are singletons. The sample here was PBMCs, mostly from graft donor cells, taken 360 days after TCRalphabeta/CD19-depleted stem cell transplant. The receptors shown here come from a boy under two years old who had a stem cell transplant for acute myeloid leukemia, so the T cells may come from the graft donor.

The chain employs TRBV5-5 and TRBJ1-1; D gene uncertain. Trimming removed 1 base from V and 9 bases from J, with 7 bases in between. CDR1 is SGHKS and CDR2 is YYEKEE in the germline V gene (reference sequence). CDR3 length equals 11 residues. The CDR3 here is CASSLTGKAFF. CDR3 coding DNA: TGTGCCAGCAGCTTGACGGGGAAAGCTTTCTTT. The variable domain in full, completed from reference TRBV5-5 and TRBJ1-1, reads DAGVTQSPTHLIKTRGQQVTLRCSPISGHKSVSWYQQVLGQGPQFIFQYYEKEERGRGNFPDRFSARQFPNYSSELNVNALLLGDSALYLCASSLTGKAFFGQGTRLTVV.

This clonotype was found a few times. The chain carries TRBV10-3 and TRBJ1-1; 9 bases map to TRBD1. The V and J ends lost 6 bases and 3 bases, in that order; junction bases with no gene match: 8. The germline CDR1 and CDR2 sequences are ENHRY and SYGVKD. The CDR3 totals 15 residues. CDR3 in amino acids: CAIRDRGGGDTEAFF. The DNA for the CDR3 is TGTGCCATCAGGGACAGGGGCGGAGGTGACACTGAAGCTTTCTTT.

The J gene is TRBJ2-3, the V gene TRBV15, with D possibly matching TRBD2 (7 bases). V lost 0 bases to trimming and J lost 4 bases, with 20 bases between them. The CDR3 spans 18 residues. Germline V gives CDR1 LNHNV, CDR2 YYDKDF (reference sequence). The CDR3 DNA reads as TGTGCCACCAGCAGAGATGCGGTGGCGGGGGCATCGGCAGATACGCAGTATTTT. Protein: CATSRDAVAGASADTQYF.

This clonotype was observed at least ten times. The chain uses TRBV10-3 and TRBJ2-2; D is undetermined. Trimming took off 3 bases at V and 0 bases at J, with 8 bases between the two ends. Germline CDR1 and CDR2: ENHRY and SYGVKD. The CDR3 totals 15 residues. Here the CDR3 DNA reads TGTGCCATCAGTGATGGCGGACCGAACACCGGGGAGCTGTTTTTT. This gives the protein CAISDGGPNTGELFF.

The chain uses TRBV6-5 and TRBJ1-1; D not certain. Germline assignment: CDR1 MNHEY and CDR2 SVGAGI. The V end was cut by 0 bases, the J end by 0 bases, with 8 bases between. The CDR3 extends over 15 amino acids. CDR3 residues: CASSYSLLLNTEAFF. CDR3 bases: TGTGCCAGCAGTTACTCTTTGTTGTTGAACACTGAAGCTTTCTTT.

V is TRBV9 and J is TRBJ2-1, with 9 bases fitting TRBD2. Germline CDR1 and CDR2: SGDLS and YYNGEE. The CDR3 sequence is 16 residues long. J was trimmed by 1 base and V by 4 bases; bases with no gene match: 6. CDR3 amino acids: CASSSRGGRSYNEQFF. In DNA, the CDR3 is TGTGCCAGCAGCTCGCGGGGGGGCCGATCCTACAATGAGCAGTTCTTC.

This clonotype showed up many times. The gene calls are TRBV3-1 and TRBJ2-1; TRBD1 aligns across 7 bases. Germline CDR1 LGHDT, CDR2 YNNKEL (reference sequence). This CDR3 region has 15 residues. Trimming removed 0 bases from V and 2 bases from J; junction bases left unmatched: 1. The CDR3 region has the DNA TGTGCCAGCAGCCAAGATCAGGGGGCCTACAATGAGCAGTTCTTC. The encoded protein is CASSQDQGAYNEQFF.

The V gene is TRBV12-3 or TRBV12-4, the J gene TRBJ1-6, with D uncertain. Trimming shortened V by 2 bases and J by 8 bases, and 4 bases separated the two germline ends. This CDR3 has 12 amino acids. The CDR3 DNA is TGTGCCAGCAGTTTACAGGATTCACCCCTCCACTTT. Translation gives CASSLQDSPLHF.

V is TRBV20-1 and J is TRBJ2-7, with 8 bases lining up with TRBD2. The CDR3 totals 14 residues. CDR1 and CDR2 (germline): DFQATT, SNEGSKA (reference sequence). J lost 2 bases, V lost 3 bases, and 6 bases had no gene match. For the CDR3, the DNA is TGCAGTGCTAGGCCTGGGACTAGGGCCTACGAGCAGTACTTC. This translates into CSARPGTRAYEQYF.